Following are 17 T cell receptor beta chains from one sample sequenced in a study of cytomegalovirus exposure and HLA in healthy donors. PCR primers comprised 60 Vbeta and 13 Jbeta primers. The repertoire was sequenced with immunoSEQ multiplex PCR; TCRdb's copy has only in-frame clones and lacks some. The table lists roughly 160,000 clones, roughly 80% of them singletons. Source material: PBMCs. The receptors derive from a man between 35 and 55 years old in good health and CMV-seronegative.

This chain uses TRBV7-3 with TRBJ2-3, with 13 bases fitting TRBD2. The CDR3 sequence is 16 residues long. Germline V gives CDR1 SGHTA, CDR2 FQGTGA. V shed 5 bases and J 0 bases; nucleotides not matched to a gene: 2. In DNA form, the CDR3 reads TGTGCCAGCAGCCCGGGACTAGCGGGGAGCACAGATACGCAGTATTTT. Its translation is CASSPGLAGSTDTQYF.

The J gene is TRBJ2-3, the V gene TRBV9; 15 bases map to TRBD2. Germline CDR1 reads SGDLS; CDR2 reads YYNGEE. The V gene end was trimmed by 2 bases and the J gene end by 5 bases; junction bases not matched to a gene: 6. CDR3 size: 17 residues. The CDR3: CASSVRTSGGAEDTQYF. The CDR3 DNA is TGTGCCAGCAGCGTCAGGACTAGCGGGGGGGCGGAAGATACGCAGTATTTT.

V usage is TRBV9 and J usage is TRBJ2-3; D possibly corresponds to TRBD2 (5 bases). CDR1 and CDR2 (germline): SGDLS, YYNGEE. The CDR3 has 14 residues. V shed 2 bases and J shed 2 bases, with 9 bases lying between them. The CDR3 loop reads CASSVDSYTDTQYF. The CDR3 coding sequence is TGTGCCAGCAGCGTGGACTCATACACAGATACGCAGTATTTT.

This chain links TRBV11-3 with TRBJ2-3; TRBD2 aligns across 10 bases. The CDR3 length is 15 residues. V shed 4 bases and J 3 bases; nucleotides not matched to a gene: 4. Germline loops: CDR1 SGHNT, CDR2 YENEEA. CDR3 coding DNA: TGTGCCAGCAGCTCGGGACTAGCGCTAACAGATACGCAGTATTTT. Protein: CASSSGLALTDTQYF.

The V gene is TRBV7-9, the J gene TRBJ1-1, with 8 bases lining up with TRBD1. Per the germline V gene, CDR1 is SEHNR and CDR2 is FQNEAQ (reference sequence). J was trimmed by 5 bases and V by 6 bases; bases with no gene match: 17. The CDR3 is made up of 17 amino acids. The CDR3 DNA reads as TGTGCCAGCAGGTCCGACCTTTTATACAGGGGGTATACTGAAGCTTTCTTT. It is translated as CASRSDLLYRGYTEAFF.

The chain carries TRBV6-1 and TRBJ1-2, with 10 positions matching TRBD1. Germline V gene sequence: CDR1 MNHNS, CDR2 SASEGT. The CDR3 is made up of 15 amino acids. Trimming took 4 bases from V and 8 from J; bases not matched to a gene: 10. CDR3 in amino acids: CASSGDGTGVGGYTF. The CDR3 DNA reads TGTGCCAGCAGTGGGGACGGGACAGGGGTCGGGGGCTACACCTTC.

In the case of this clone: At one end, the junction sequence differs from germline, possibly due to a read error. This chain connects TRBV6-5 to TRBJ2-2; 8 bases map to TRBD1. The CDR3 has 14 residues. Germline V gives CDR1 MNHEY, CDR2 SVGAGI. CDR3 in DNA: TGTGCCAACAGACAGGGGTGGGACACCGGAGAGCTGTTTTTT. Encoded protein: CANRQGWDTGELFF.

The rearrangement links TRBV5-6 to TRBJ1-2, with unresolved D. Germline CDR1 reads SGHDT; CDR2 reads YYEEEE. Trimming shortened V by 4 bases and J by 11 bases, and 24 bases separated the two germline ends. There are 15 residues in the CDR3. The CDR3 is CASSPRTRVLKGYTF. CDR3 in DNA: TGTGCCAGCAGCCCCCGGACTAGGGTACTGAAAGGTTACACCTTC. The full variable domain, rest sourced from reference TRBV5-6 and TRBJ1-2, is DAGVTQSPTHLIKTRGQQVTLRCSPKSGHDTVSWYQQALGQGPQFIFQYYEEEERQRGNFPDRFSGHQFPNYSSELNVNALLLGDSALYLCASSPRTRVLKGYTFGSGTRLTVV.

This chain links TRBV6-5 with TRBJ1-6; D not certain. CDR1 is MNHEY, CDR2 SVGAGI, per germline. The CDR3 sequence is 15 residues long. Trimming shortened V by 0 bases and J by 6 bases, and 9 bases separated the two germline ends. The CDR3 nucleotides read TGTGCCAGCAGTTACTCCGGCAGGCCTAATTCACCCCTCCACTTT. It is translated as CASSYSGRPNSPLHF.

This chain links TRBV5-1 with TRBJ1-1, with 7 nucleotides matching TRBD1. J lost 2 bases, V lost 0 bases, and 4 bases had no gene match. CDR3 length: 15 amino acids. Germline V gene lookup returns CDR1 SGHRS and CDR2 YFSETQ. CDR3 residues: CASSLADRSNTEAFF. CDR3 nucleotides: TGCGCCAGCAGCTTGGCGGACAGGTCAAACACTGAAGCTTTCTTT.

V is TRBV2 and J is TRBJ2-7; 7 positions match TRBD1. The V gene end was trimmed by 4 bases and the J gene end by 2 bases; junction bases not matched to a gene: 8. Germline CDR1 and CDR2: SNHLY and FYNNEI. This CDR3 spans 15 amino acids. The CDR3 loop is CASSVTGADAYEQYF. DNA for the CDR3: TGTGCCAGCAGTGTTACAGGGGCTGATGCCTACGAGCAGTACTTC.

This chain links TRBV28 with TRBJ2-7; D is undetermined. V lost 6 bases to trimming and J lost 3 bases, with 15 bases between them. The CDR3 loop spans 14 amino acids. Germline V gene lookup returns CDR1 MDHEN and CDR2 SYDVKM. The CDR3 is CASRRMRGLYEQYF. The CDR3 region has the DNA TGTGCCAGCAGACGAATGCGAGGCCTCTACGAGCAGTACTTC.

V usage is TRBV7-3 and J usage is TRBJ2-5; 11 bases are a match to TRBD2. Unmatched junction bases numbered 7, after V lost 5 bases and J lost 5 bases. The CDR3 sequence is 15 residues long. From germline, CDR1 is SGHTA and CDR2 FQGTGA. The CDR3 DNA reads as TGTGCCAGCAGCGCCCAGGGACTAGCGGCGGAGACCCAGTACTTC. As protein: CASSAQGLAAETQYF.

J is TRBJ1-4 and V is TRBV2; 10 nucleotides agree with TRBD1. Losses at the gene ends were 4 bases for V and 6 bases for J; bases not matched to a gene: 2. The V gene's germline CDR1 is SNHLY and CDR2 FYNNEI. This CDR3 contains 14 residues. CDR3 in amino acids: CASSVGTGDEKLFF. CDR3 nucleotide sequence: TGTGCCAGCAGTGTGGGGACAGGGGATGAAAAACTGTTTTTT.

The rearrangement links TRBV6-5 to TRBJ1-6; 11 nucleotides match TRBD1. V trimming: 4 bases; J trimming: 9 bases; junction bases outside the gene matches: 8. CDR1 and CDR2 from the germline V gene are MNHEY and SVGAGI. The CDR3 contains 16 residues. The CDR3 loop is CASSLTTGTGGSPLHF. In nucleotides, the CDR3 is TGTGCCAGCAGTTTAACCACCGGGACAGGGGGTTCACCCCTCCACTTT.

This chain connects TRBV6-4 to TRBJ2-3, with a weak D call TRBD2 (5 bases). CDR1 is MRHNA and CDR2 is SNTAGT in the germline V gene. This CDR3 has 15 residues. V was trimmed by 5 bases and J by 0 bases, leaving 12 bases between them. CDR3 sequence: CASSHRADSTDTQYF. CDR3 sequence (DNA): TGTGCCAGCAGTCACCGAGCGGATAGCACAGATACGCAGTATTTT.

The chain joins TRBV7-2 to TRBJ2-7; D remains unclear. The CDR3 is 12 residues long. Germline CDR1 is SGHTA and CDR2 is FQGNSA. The V end lost 4 bases, the J end lost 6 bases, and 10 bases lay between the germline ends. The CDR3 here is CASSSSRCEQYF. The CDR3 region has the DNA TGTGCCAGCAGCTCCTCCAGGTGCGAGCAGTACTTC.